A single sample is the source of the 4 T cell receptor beta chains below, sequenced in a study of blood T cell repertoires in COVID-19. The method was immunoSEQ multiplex PCR; TCRdb's version includes in-frame clones alone and lacks a portion of them. The sample holds 200,000 to 250,000 clones, about 90% seen once. Sequencing was carried out using peripheral blood. The receptors originated from a man aged 18 to 35 with active or convalescent COVID-19.

The chain links TRBV7-2 to TRBJ2-2; the match to TRBD1 covers 9 bases. V lost 2 bases and J lost 6; bases outside the gene matches: 1. The CDR3 extends over 14 amino acids. From germline, CDR1 is SGHTA and CDR2 FQGNSA. In nucleotides, the CDR3 is TGTGCCAGCAGCTTACGGACAGGGGCCGGGGAGCTGTTTTTT. This encodes CASSLRTGAGELFF.

V and J are TRBV24-1 and TRBJ2-6, with unresolved D. Trimming stripped 7 bases from V and 0 bases from J, with 6 bases between. The CDR3 covers 14 residues. CDR1 KGHDR and CDR2 SFDVKD come from the germline V gene. The CDR3 loop is CATSRGSGANVLTF. The CDR3 DNA follows: TGTGCCACCAGCCGAGGCTCTGGGGCCAACGTCCTGACTTTC.

This clone was detected a few times. The rearrangement uses TRBV19 and TRBJ1-3, with D unresolved. The CDR3 length is 17 residues. Between the trimmed V and J ends, which lost 6 bases and 0 bases, there was a span of 18 bases. CDR1 and CDR2 from the germline V gene are LNHDA and SQIVND (reference sequence). CDR3 in amino acids: CASSPGGDRGSGNTIYF. The CDR3 DNA sequence: TGTGCCAGTAGCCCCGGCGGGGATCGGGGCTCTGGAAACACCATATATTTT.

This chain uses TRBV14 with TRBJ1-3; tentatively, D is TRBD1 (6 bases). V lost 1 base to trimming and J lost 0 bases, with 16 bases between them. Germline V lookup: CDR1 SGHDN, CDR2 FVKESK. The CDR3 totals 18 residues. CDR3 sequence: CASSQGRDIVGSGNTIYF. The CDR3 region has the DNA TGTGCCAGCAGCCAAGGCCGGGACATCGTAGGCTCTGGAAACACCATATATTTT.